This T cell receptor beta chain was profiled in a study of cytomegalovirus exposure and HLA in healthy donors. Study results and limitations: The classifier reportedly diagnosed cytomegalovirus status with high sensitivity and specificity.

PCR was performed using 60 Vbeta and 13 Jbeta primers. Data came from immunoSEQ multiplex PCR; TCRdb stores just in-frame clones and leaves some out. This sample has around 160,000 clones; approximately 71% occur once, and the top ten carry roughly 1.4%. Germline lookup yields CDR1 SGHTA and CDR2 FQGNSA. Trimming took off 4 bases at V and 6 bases at J, with 18 bases between the two ends. The CDR3 runs to 16 residues. As regards this clone: Its antigen is unidentified.

The rearrangement links TRBV7-2 to TRBJ2-2; the D gene is possibly TRBD1 (6 bases). Sequenced: PBMCs. The clonotype originates from a man in his fifties or sixties in good health and CMV-seronegative. The chain's CDR3 is CASSSGTGTISGELFF. In nucleotides, the CDR3 is TGTGCCAGCAGCTCCGGGACCGGGACAATCTCCGGGGAGCTGTTTTTT. The variable domain in full, with the rest retrieved from reference TRBV7-2 and TRBJ2-2, is GAGVSQSPSNKVTEKGKDVELRCDPISGHTALYWYRQSLGQGLEFLIYFQGNSAPDKSGLPSDRFSAERTGGSVSTLTIQRTQQEDSAVYLCASSSGTGTISGELFFGEGSRLTVL.